The sample holds a few counts of the clone carrying this T cell receptor (beta chain). The V gene's germline CDR1 is LGHDT and CDR2 YNNKEL (reference sequence). This CDR3 has 17 amino acids. The V end lost 0 bases, the J end lost 6 bases, and 17 bases lay between the germline ends. Clones were read by immunoSEQ multiplex PCR, and TCRdb kept only the in-frame ones, dropping some. Of 250,000 to 300,000 clones listed, 70% to 90% are singletons. The source of the sample is a study of blood T cell repertoires in COVID-19. Background on the study: T cells, B-cell-depleted T cells, or PBMCs provided the cDNA or gDNA that served as material.

Sequenced input: peripheral blood. The TCR was taken from a man aged 55-75 years who had recovered from COVID-19. This chain links TRBV3-1 (or the pseudogene TRBV3-2) with TRBJ2-2, with TRBD1 as a possible D gene (5 bases). CDR3 coding DNA: TGTGCCAGCAGCCAAGATTTTGTTACAGGTGGTGCCGGGGAGCTGTTTTTT. The encoded protein is CASSQDFVTGGAGELFF.